This T cell receptor beta chain is from a study of CD8 T cells in Susac syndrome. It was with random hexamers that about 0.45 to 1 ug RNA was reverse transcribed. The TCR beta CDR3 was amplified by immunoSEQ multiplex PCR across 54 Vbeta, 13 Jbeta. Via MiXCR, TCRdb re-called the immunoSEQ multiplex PCR reads, giving one row per CDR3 protein. The sample consists of fewer than 300,000 distinct CDR3 sequences, about 88% of them appearing once. The germline gives CDR1 SGDLS, CDR2 YYNGEE. Trimming pared 1 base from V and 3 bases from J, leaving 8 bases between. This CDR3 is built from 13 residues. Sequencing was performed on CD8+ T cells from PBMCs. This chain joins TRBV9 and TRBJ2-7, with D hard to call. This clonotype was obtained from a human donor with multiple sclerosis. The CDR3 nucleotides read TGTGCCAGCAGCGTAAACAGCCGCTACGAGCAGTACTTC. This sequence encodes CASSVNSRYEQYF.